This T cell receptor (beta chain) was recovered during a study of blood T cells in healthy people across ages. The study's findings and limits: Comparison with aged donors showed that long-lived donors had more naive CD4+ cells and higher diversity.

Germline V gene lookup returns CDR1 LNHNV and CDR2 YYDKDF (reference sequence). CDR3 length: 15 amino acids. Trimming cost V 2 bases and J 0 bases; bases outside gene matches: 3. As to this clonotype: Its antigen is not known.

A second PCR, run for roughly 7 to 11 cycles, used a sample-barcoded 5' primer plus a J-beta primer mix. TCRdb independently ran MiXCR on the 5' RACE reads; one entry per CDR3 protein. The table lists 1.5 million or so distinct CDR3 sequences, 42% of them singletons. V gene TRBV15 combines with J gene TRBJ1-1; 7 nucleotides match TRBD1. This sequence was found in a young woman in good health. Sequenced input: blood. CDR3 region: CATSRRQGMNTEAFF. CDR3 DNA: TGTGCCACCAGCAGACGACAGGGAATGAACACTGAAGCTTTCTTT.